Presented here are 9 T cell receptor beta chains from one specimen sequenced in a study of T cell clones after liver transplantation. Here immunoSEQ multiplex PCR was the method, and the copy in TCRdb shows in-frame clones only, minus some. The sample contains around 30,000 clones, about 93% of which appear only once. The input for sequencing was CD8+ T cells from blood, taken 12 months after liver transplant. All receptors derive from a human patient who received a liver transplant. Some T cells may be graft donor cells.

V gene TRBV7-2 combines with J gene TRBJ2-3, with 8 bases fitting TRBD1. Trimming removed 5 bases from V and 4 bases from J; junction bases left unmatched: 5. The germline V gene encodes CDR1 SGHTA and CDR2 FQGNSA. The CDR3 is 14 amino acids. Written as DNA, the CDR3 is TGTGCCAGCAGCCTCCGGGGACAGGCAGATACGCAGTATTTT. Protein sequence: CASSLRGQADTQYF.

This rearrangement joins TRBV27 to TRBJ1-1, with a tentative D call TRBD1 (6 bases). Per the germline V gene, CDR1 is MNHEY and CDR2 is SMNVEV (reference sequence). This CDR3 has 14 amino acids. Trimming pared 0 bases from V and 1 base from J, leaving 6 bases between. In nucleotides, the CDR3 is TGTGCCAGCAGTTTATCAGGGGGGAACACTGAAGCTTTCTTT. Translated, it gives CASSLSGGNTEAFF.

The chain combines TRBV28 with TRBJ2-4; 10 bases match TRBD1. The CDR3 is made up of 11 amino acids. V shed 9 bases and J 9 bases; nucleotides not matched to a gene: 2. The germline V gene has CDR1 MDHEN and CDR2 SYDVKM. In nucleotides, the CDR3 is TGTGCCAGGGGACAGGGGATCATTCAGTACTTC. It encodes CARGQGIIQYF.

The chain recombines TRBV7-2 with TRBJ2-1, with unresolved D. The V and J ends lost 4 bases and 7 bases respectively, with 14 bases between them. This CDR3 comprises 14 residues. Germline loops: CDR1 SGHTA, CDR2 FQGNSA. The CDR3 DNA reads TGTGCCAGCAGCTGGCTAGGTTTGGGGAATGAGCAGTTCTTC. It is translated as CASSWLGLGNEQFF.

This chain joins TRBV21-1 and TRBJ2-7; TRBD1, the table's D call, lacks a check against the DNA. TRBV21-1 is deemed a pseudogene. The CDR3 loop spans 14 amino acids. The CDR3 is CASSFEQGPYEQYF. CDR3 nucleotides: TGTGCCAGCAGCTTCGAACAGGGTCCCTACGAGCAGTACTTC.

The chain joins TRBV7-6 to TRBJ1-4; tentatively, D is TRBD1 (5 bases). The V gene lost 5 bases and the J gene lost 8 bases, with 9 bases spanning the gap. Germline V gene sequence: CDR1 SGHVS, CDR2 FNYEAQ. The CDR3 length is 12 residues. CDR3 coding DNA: TGTGCCAGCAGCCGCGAGGGGGAAAAACTGTTTTTT. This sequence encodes CASSREGEKLFF.

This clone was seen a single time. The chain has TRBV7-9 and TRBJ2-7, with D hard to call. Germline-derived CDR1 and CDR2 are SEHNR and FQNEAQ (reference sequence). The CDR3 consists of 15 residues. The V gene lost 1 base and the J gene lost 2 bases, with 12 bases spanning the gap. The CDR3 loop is CASSLVMGPTYEQYF. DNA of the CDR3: TGTGCCAGCAGCTTAGTGATGGGCCCTACCTACGAGCAGTACTTC.

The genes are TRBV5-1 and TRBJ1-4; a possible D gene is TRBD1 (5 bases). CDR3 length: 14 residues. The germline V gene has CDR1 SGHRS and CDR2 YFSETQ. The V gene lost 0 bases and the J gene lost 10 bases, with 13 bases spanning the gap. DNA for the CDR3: TGCGCCAGCAGCTTGGATAACGAGGGGAGAAAACTGTTTTTT. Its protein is CASSLDNEGRKLFF. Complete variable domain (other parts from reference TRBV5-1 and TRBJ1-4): KAGVTQTPRYLIKTRGQQVTLSCSPISGHRSVSWYQQTPGQGLQFLFEYFSETQRNKGNFPGRFSGRQFSNSRSEMNVSTLELGDSALYLCASSLDNEGRKLFFGSGTQLSVL.

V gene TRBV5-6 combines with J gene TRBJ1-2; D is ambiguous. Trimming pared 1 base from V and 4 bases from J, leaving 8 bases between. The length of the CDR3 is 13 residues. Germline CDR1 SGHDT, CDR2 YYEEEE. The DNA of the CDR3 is TGTGCCAGCAGCTTGAGCTCCAGCTATGGCTACACCTTC. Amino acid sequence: CASSLSSSYGYTF.